These 24 T cell receptor beta chains were all obtained from the same sample, sequenced in a study of T cells in Graves' hyperthyroidism and ophthalmopathy. Using RNA transcripts as the source, TCR beta CDR3 regions were amplified. When the TCR CDR3 underwent first-round RT-PCR, the HTBI primer set was used. TCRdb redid the calling of the multiplex PCR reads with MiXCR, one entry per CDR3 protein. In the table there are roughly 740,000 distinct CDR3 sequences, roughly 15% of which are singletons. Specimen: blood. The receptors come from a man younger than 35 with Graves' hyperthyroidism.

This clonotype was detected only a few times. The V gene is TRBV4-2, the J gene TRBJ2-1; 10 nucleotides align to TRBD2. V lost 4 bases to trimming and J lost 8 bases; unmatched junction nucleotides: 11. From germline, CDR1 is LGHNA and CDR2 YNFKEQ. There are 16 residues in the CDR3. The CDR3 DNA sequence: TGTGCCAGCAGCCGAAACCTAGCGGGAGAAAACGATGAGCAGTTCTTC. This gives the protein CASSRNLAGENDEQFF.

Only a few counts were recorded for this clonotype. The chain employs TRBV29-1 and TRBJ2-6, with 8 bases lining up with TRBD2. V dropped 3 bases and J dropped 0; count of bases not matched to a gene: 4. This CDR3 comprises 16 residues. CDR1 is SQVTM, CDR2 ANQGSEA, per germline. CDR3 DNA: TGCAGCGTTGAGGTAGCGGGGAGCTCTGGGGCCAACGTCCTGACTTTC. Translation: CSVEVAGSSGANVLTF. Using reference TRBV29-1 and TRBJ2-6 for the parts outside the CDR3, the full variable domain is SAVISQKPSRDICQRGTSLTIQCQVDSQVTMMFWYRQQPGQSLTLIATANQGSEATYESGFVIDKFPISRPNLTFSTLTVSNMSPEDSSIYLCSVEVAGSSGANVLTFGAGSRLTVL.

The genes are TRBV9 and TRBJ1-2; no reliable D call. With 4 bases removed from V and 5 bases from J, the gap between germline ends came to 21 bases. In germline, CDR1 is SGDLS, CDR2 YYNGEE. The CDR3 is 16 residues long. The CDR3 here is CASSPWGAAEAYGYTF. DNA of the CDR3: TGTGCCAGCAGCCCATGGGGTGCGGCGGAGGCTTATGGCTACACCTTC.

This clonotype was seen a few times. The chain combines TRBV19 with TRBJ1-2; D is undetermined. The CDR3 has 15 amino acids. Between the trimmed V and J ends, which lost 1 base and 0 bases, there was a span of 9 bases. Germline V gene lookup returns CDR1 LNHDA and CDR2 SQIVND (reference sequence). For the CDR3, the DNA is TGTGCCAGTAGTATAGGTGACACCGCTAACTATGGCTACACCTTC. Translation gives CASSIGDTANYGYTF.

This clonotype occurred many times. The chain combines TRBV18 with TRBJ1-5, with a tentative D call TRBD1 (5 bases). Germline V CDR1 and CDR2: KGHSH, LQKENI. The V end lost 3 bases, the J end lost 2 bases, and 14 bases lay between the germline ends. The CDR3 is 16 amino acids. The CDR3 is CASSPIPTAGNQPQHF. CDR3 DNA sequence: TGTGCCAGCTCACCCATCCCGACAGCAGGCAATCAGCCCCAGCATTTT.

This clonotype turned up a few times. The gene calls are TRBV7-2 and TRBJ2-1, with 7 bases lining up with TRBD2. The germline V gene encodes CDR1 SGHTA and CDR2 FQGNSA. J was trimmed by 8 bases and V by 4 bases; bases with no gene match: 5. The CDR3 spans 13 residues. CDR3 nucleotides: TGTGCCAGCAGCTCAGGTGCGGGAGATGAGCAGTTCTTC. Translating it yields CASSSGAGDEQFF. The full variable domain, completed using reference TRBV7-2 and TRBJ2-1, is GAGVSQSPSNKVTEKGKDVELRCDPISGHTALYWYRQSLGQGLEFLIYFQGNSAPDKSGLPSDRFSAERTGGSVSTLTIQRTQQEDSAVYLCASSSGAGDEQFFGPGTRLTVL.

In this sample, this clonotype turned up a few times. The chain recombines TRBV6-1 with TRBJ1-6; 8 bases are shared with TRBD1. The CDR3 is 18 amino acids. In germline, CDR1 is MNHNS, CDR2 SASEGT. V was clipped by 5 bases and J by 2 bases; unmatched bases: 11. CDR3 protein: CASSSRTGKSAYNSPLHF. In nucleotides, the CDR3 is TGTGCCAGCAGTTCCAGGACAGGGAAAAGCGCCTATAATTCACCCCTCCACTTT.

There are many counts of this clonotype. This chain connects TRBV18 to TRBJ1-2; D remains unclear. Per germline, CDR1 KGHSH and CDR2 LQKENI. V lost 3 bases, J lost 3 bases, and 11 bases lay in between. The CDR3 consists of 14 residues. CDR3 residues: CASSPTDEDYGYTF. In nucleotides, the CDR3 is TGTGCCAGCTCACCTACTGACGAGGACTATGGCTACACCTTC.

This chain uses TRBV6-2 or TRBV6-3 with TRBJ2-5, with unresolved D. Germline CDR1 and CDR2: MNHEY and SVGEGT. V was cut by 5 bases and J by 1 base, with 8 bases left in between. The CDR3 extends over 13 amino acids. CDR3 protein: CASSVVAQETQYF. The CDR3, as DNA: TGTGCCAGCAGTGTTGTAGCCCAAGAGACCCAGTACTTC.

This clonotype was detected ten times or more. The chain is built from TRBV12-3 or TRBV12-4 and TRBJ2-3; tentatively, D is TRBD1 (6 bases). V was cut by 5 bases and J by 4 bases, with 13 bases left in between. There are 14 residues in the CDR3. The CDR3 sequence is CASSGGPNADTQYF. DNA for the CDR3: TGTGCCAGCAGTGGGGGCCCGAATGCAGATACGCAGTATTTT.

The table lists this clonotype with many counts. The rearrangement uses TRBV11-2 and TRBJ2-5; the D gene is possibly TRBD2 (5 bases). CDR3 length: 14 amino acids. CDR1 is SGHAT and CDR2 is FQNNGV in the germline V gene. V was cut by 2 bases and J by 7 bases, with 14 bases left in between. Written as DNA, the CDR3 is TGTGCCAGCAGCTTATCGGACTCGACGGGGACCCAGTACTTC. Residues: CASSLSDSTGTQYF.

This clonotype was seen repeatedly, ten times or more. This chain uses TRBV6-1 with TRBJ2-1; 10 nucleotides align to TRBD1. This CDR3 contains 15 residues. V trimming: 5 bases; J trimming: 4 bases; junction bases outside the gene matches: 5. Per the germline V gene, CDR1 is MNHNS and CDR2 is SASEGT. The CDR3: CASSFRQGAYNEQFF. DNA for the CDR3: TGTGCCAGCAGTTTCCGACAGGGGGCTTACAATGAGCAGTTCTTC.

The rearrangement joins TRBV28 to TRBJ1-1; the D is unclear. V lost 6 bases and J lost 1, with 9 bases in between. CDR1 MDHEN and CDR2 SYDVKM come from the germline V gene. This CDR3 is built from 13 residues. CDR3 region: CASRSWRNTEAFF. DNA for the CDR3: TGTGCCAGCAGGAGTTGGAGGAACACTGAAGCTTTCTTT. The full variable domain, rest sourced from reference TRBV28 and TRBJ1-1, is DVKVTQSSRYLVKRTGEKVFLECVQDMDHENMFWYRQDPGLGLRLIYFSYDVKMKEKGDIPEGYSVSREKKERFSLILESASTNQTSMYLCASRSWRNTEAFFGQGTRLTVV.

Ten or more counts support this clonotype. This chain links TRBV20-1 with TRBJ2-2, with TRBD1 as a possible D gene (5 bases). Germline CDR1 reads DFQATT; CDR2 reads SNEGSKA (reference sequence). CDR3 length equals 12 residues. V was shortened by 4 bases and J by 6 bases, with 9 bases between the two germline ends. In nucleotides, the CDR3 is TGCAGTGCTAAAGGGGCGCCCGGGGAGCTGTTTTTT. Translation gives CSAKGAPGELFF.

This clonotype was recorded at least ten times. For the CDR3, the DNA is TGTGCCAGTCAAACTCGGGACGTCTCCTACGAGCAGTACTTC. It codes for CASQTRDVSYEQYF. The gene calls are TRBV6-2 or TRBV6-3 and TRBJ2-7; D is possibly TRBD1 or TRBD2 (5 bases each). Trimming stripped 9 bases from V and 0 bases from J, with 15 bases between. Germline lookup yields CDR1 MNHEY and CDR2 SVGEGT. CDR3 length equals 14 residues.

The J gene is TRBJ1-2, the V gene TRBV4-1; TRBD1 agrees at 10 bases. The trim removed 5 bases at V and 5 bases at J, leaving 8 bases unmatched. CDR3 length equals 15 residues. Germline V CDR1 and CDR2: MGHRA, YSYEKL. CDR3 nucleotides: TGCGCCAGCAGCACACGACAGGGGGCCGGGTATGGCTACACCTTC. This gives the protein CASSTRQGAGYGYTF.

This clonotype was observed at least ten times. V is TRBV18 and J is TRBJ2-1, with 9 nucleotides matching TRBD2. The CDR3 loop spans 15 amino acids. The V gene end was trimmed by 3 bases and the J gene end by 9 bases; junction bases not matched to a gene: 9. The germline V gene has CDR1 KGHSH and CDR2 LQKENI. The CDR3, as DNA: TGTGCCAGCTCACCGATAGCGGGAGAGAGAGGTGAGCAGTTCTTC. It yields the protein CASSPIAGERGEQFF.

This clonotype was observed many times. The chain combines TRBV15 with TRBJ2-5, with D possibly TRBD1 on 6 matching bases. Trimming stripped 0 bases from V and 4 bases from J, with 12 bases between. The CDR3 sequence is 15 residues long. CDR1 LNHNV and CDR2 YYDKDF come from the germline V gene (reference sequence). CDR3 in amino acids: CATSRDKQTGETQYF. The CDR3 coding sequence is TGTGCCACCAGCAGAGATAAGCAGACAGGAGAGACCCAGTACTTC.

This clonotype has a handful of counts. V and J are TRBV7-2 and TRBJ2-2; 9 bases are a match to TRBD1. The V gene's germline CDR1 is SGHTA and CDR2 FQGNSA. The CDR3 sequence is 16 residues long. Trimming cost V 5 bases and J 5 bases; bases outside gene matches: 9. CDR3 region: CASSGRPGQGTGELFF. Here the CDR3 DNA reads TGTGCCAGCAGCGGGAGGCCGGGACAGGGTACCGGGGAGCTGTTTTTT.

The genes are TRBV3-1 and TRBJ2-2; TRBD1 agrees at 8 bases. Per the germline V gene, CDR1 is LGHDT and CDR2 is YNNKEL (reference sequence). The CDR3 is 15 residues long. V gave up 6 bases and J gave up 4 bases; unmatched junction bases: 7. The CDR3 loop is CASSFRQGTTGELFF. The CDR3 DNA is TGTGCCAGCAGTTTCCGACAGGGGACCACCGGGGAGCTGTTTTTT.

This clonotype was detected only a few times. DNA of the CDR3: TGTGCCAGCAGCATACTAGCGGGAGCCAACAATGAGCAGTTCTTC. The encoded protein is CASSILAGANNEQFF. V is TRBV7-9 and J is TRBJ2-1; 11 bases are a match to TRBD2. Germline CDR1 is SEHNR and CDR2 is FQNEAQ (reference sequence). V lost 5 bases and J lost 5; bases outside the gene matches: 5. The CDR3 is 15 amino acids.

This clonotype came up a few times. CDR3 sequence: CAITRLAENYEQYF. CDR3 DNA: TGTGCCATCACGAGACTAGCGGAAAACTACGAGCAGTACTTC. This chain connects TRBV6-1 to TRBJ2-7; TRBD2 matches 9 bases. The V segment lost 10 bases and the J segment 3 bases; nucleotides outside the gene matches: 10. CDR3 length: 14 amino acids. Germline CDR1 MNHNS, CDR2 SASEGT.

The rearrangement uses TRBV28 and TRBJ2-3; D is undetermined. CDR1 is MDHEN, CDR2 SYDVKM, per germline. The CDR3 extends over 15 amino acids. The V end was cut by 6 bases, the J end by 4 bases, with 17 bases between. CDR3 residues: CASRGLKGDSDTQYF. The CDR3 DNA reads as TGTGCCAGCAGGGGCCTAAAGGGTGATTCAGATACGCAGTATTTT.

The chain joins TRBV7-2 to TRBJ1-4; D unclear. V was shortened by 2 bases and J by 6 bases, with 7 bases between the two germline ends. The CDR3 is made up of 13 amino acids. Germline CDR1 is SGHTA and CDR2 is FQGNSA. The CDR3 region has the DNA TGTGCCAGCAGCTTATTCCAGGATGAAAAACTGTTTTTT. It codes for CASSLFQDEKLFF.